The 13 T cell receptor beta chains in this list originate from one sample, sequenced in a study of cytomegalovirus exposure and HLA in healthy donors. The primer mix had 60 Vbeta and 13 Jbeta primers. Measured with immunoSEQ multiplex PCR; TCRdb has only the in-frame clones, and not every one. This sample has about 200,000 clones, with approximately 78% found just once. The specimen was PBMCs. The receptors come from a woman aged 40 to 50 in good health and CMV-seronegative.

Comments on this clone: Distinct nucleotide sequences in the sample also encode this CDR3. The chain has TRBV11-2 and TRBJ1-1; TRBD1 might be the D (5 bases). The CDR3 consists of 14 residues. The V gene's germline CDR1 is SGHAT and CDR2 FQNNGV. V gave up 5 bases and J gave up 1 base, with 11 bases separating them. DNA for the CDR3: TGTGCCAGCAGCCCCGGAGGGGCGAACACTGAAGCTTTCTTT. Translating it yields CASSPGGANTEAFF.

CDR3 in amino acids: CASSHPLQGEQFF. As DNA, the CDR3 is TGTGCCAGCAGCCACCCCCTCCAGGGAGAGCAGTTCTTC. The rearrangement links TRBV7-6 to TRBJ2-1; the D gene is possibly TRBD1 (5 bases). The CDR3 extends over 13 amino acids. The germline CDR1 and CDR2 sequences are SGHVS and FNYEAQ. Trimming removed 5 bases at V and 10 bases at J, with 15 bases between.

The chain recombines TRBV19 with TRBJ1-1; no reliable D call. This CDR3 has 13 residues. V lost 3 bases and J 7 bases, leaving 12 bases between the germline ends. From germline, CDR1 is LNHDA and CDR2 SQIVND (reference sequence). Here the CDR3 DNA reads TGTGCCAGTAGTATCGGAGGTACGGGTGAAGCTTTCTTT. Its protein is CASSIGGTGEAFF. Supplemented by reference TRBV19 and TRBJ1-1, the full variable domain reads DGGITQSPKYLFRKEGQNVTLSCEQNLNHDAMYWYRQDPGQGLRLIYYSQIVNDFQKGDIAEGYSVSREKKESFPLTVTSAQKNPTAFYLCASSIGGTGEAFFGQGTRLTVV.

The rearrangement joins TRBV10-1 to TRBJ2-2; 14 nucleotides line up with TRBD2. The CDR3 contains 19 residues. Germline V gene sequence: CDR1 WNHNN, CDR2 SYGVQD (reference sequence). Trimming at V came to 7 bases and at J to 5 bases, leaving 15 bases not matched to a gene. CDR3 region: CASTLGGGRLAGGTGELFF. The CDR3 DNA follows: TGCGCCAGCACCTTGGGGGGGGGACGACTAGCGGGAGGGACCGGGGAGCTGTTTTTT.

This clone was recorded a few times. This sequence joins TRBV19 and TRBJ2-2; TRBD2 aligns across 10 bases. Losses at the gene ends were 7 bases for V and 7 bases for J; bases not matched to a gene: 18. Germline CDR1 is LNHDA and CDR2 is SQIVND (reference sequence). The CDR3 totals 18 residues. This CDR3 reads CASTRAGLAGVGDGELFF. CDR3 in DNA: TGTGCCAGTACTCGGGCGGGGCTAGCGGGAGTAGGGGACGGGGAGCTGTTTTTT.

The chain recombines TRBV28 with TRBJ1-1; 7 nucleotides match TRBD1. CDR1 is MDHEN and CDR2 is SYDVKM in the germline V gene. This CDR3 is 14 amino acids long. The ends lost 8 bases at V and 6 bases at J; junction bases unmatched: 12. CDR3 amino acids: CASSPPQGGSEAFF. In DNA, the CDR3 is TGTGCCAGCTCTCCCCCCCAGGGGGGCTCTGAAGCTTTCTTT.

J is TRBJ2-3 and V is TRBV11-2; the match to TRBD2 covers 11 bases. V was clipped by 6 bases and J by 2 bases; unmatched bases: 7. Germline CDR1 is SGHAT and CDR2 is FQNNGV. This CDR3 spans 16 amino acids. DNA for the CDR3: TGTGCCAGCAGACCGCCGGGACTAGCGGACACAGATACGCAGTATTTT. This codes for CASRPPGLADTDTQYF.

The J gene is TRBJ2-7, the V gene TRBV7-9; 8 positions match TRBD1. The CDR3 extends over 16 amino acids. Trimming removed 0 bases from V and 6 bases from J; junction bases left unmatched: 10. Per the germline V gene, CDR1 is SEHNR and CDR2 is FQNEAQ (reference sequence). CDR3 DNA: TGTGCCAGCAGCTTAGCTGGTAGGGACAGGACTGGCGAGCAGTACTTC. Its translation is CASSLAGRDRTGEQYF.

The rearrangement uses TRBV23-1 and TRBJ2-2, with D possibly being TRBD1 (5 bases). TRBV23-1 is an open reading frame, and its role is uncertain. The CDR3 runs 12 residues. Deletions cut 4 bases from V and 9 bases from J, with 9 bases between. This CDR3 reads CASSLPDRELFF. DNA of the CDR3: TGCGCCAGCAGTCTGCCGGACAGGGAGCTGTTTTTT.

The chain uses TRBV19 and TRBJ2-7; tentatively, D is TRBD2 (6 bases). V lost 10 bases, J lost 7 bases, and 20 bases lay in between. The germline gives CDR1 LNHDA, CDR2 SQIVND (reference sequence). There are 13 residues in the CDR3. This CDR3 is CAKGLYATREQYF. As DNA, the CDR3 is TGTGCCAAGGGACTCTACGCAACGAGGGAGCAGTACTTC. The variable domain in full, completed from reference TRBV19 and TRBJ2-7, reads DGGITQSPKYLFRKEGQNVTLSCEQNLNHDAMYWYRQDPGQGLRLIYYSQIVNDFQKGDIAEGYSVSREKKESFPLTVTSAQKNPTAFYLCAKGLYATREQYFGPGTRLTVT.

This sequence joins TRBV9 and TRBJ2-1, with TRBD2 matching over 11 bases. Looked up from germline, CDR1 is SGDLS and CDR2 is YYNGEE. This CDR3 has 16 amino acids. Unmatched junction bases numbered 11, after V lost 5 bases and J lost 7 bases. The CDR3 protein is CASSFTSGSVWNEQFF. CDR3 DNA: TGTGCCAGCAGTTTTACTAGCGGGAGTGTCTGGAATGAGCAGTTCTTC.

The CDR3 is CASSSGLTAYEQYF. CDR3 in DNA: TGTGCCAGCAGCTCGGGACTTACAGCCTACGAGCAGTACTTC. The chain is built from TRBV7-9 and TRBJ2-7, with a weak D call TRBD2 (6 bases). V gave up 4 bases and J gave up 2 bases, with 12 bases separating them. The CDR3 runs 14 residues. Germline V gene data show CDR1 as SEHNR and CDR2 as FQNEAQ (reference sequence).

The chain couples TRBV7-2 to TRBJ1-1; D not certain. The CDR3 sequence is 13 residues long. Deletions cut 4 bases from V and 1 base from J, with 7 bases between. Germline assignment: CDR1 SGHTA and CDR2 FQGNSA. The CDR3, as DNA: TGTGCCAGCAGCTCACAACGGAACACTGAAGCTTTCTTT. Translating it yields CASSSQRNTEAFF.